One and the same sample provided the 7 T cell receptor beta chains below, sequenced in a study of shared clonotypes between healthy human individuals. The method was immunoSEQ multiplex PCR; TCRdb's version includes in-frame clones alone and lacks a portion of them. The sample shows 600,000 to 700,000 clones, 73% of them seen only once. The material sequenced was memory CD4+ T cells sorted from blood. Regarding subset: CD45RA-negative fraction. The receptors were gathered from a woman aged 25-40 years in good health.

The J gene is TRBJ2-5, the V gene TRBV7-2; TRBD1 agrees at 7 bases. Germline CDR1 SGHTA, CDR2 FQGNSA. J gave up 7 bases and V 3 bases, and 8 bases lay outside the gene matches. The CDR3 sequence is 14 residues long. CDR3 nucleotide sequence: TGTGCCAGCAGCTTCGAAGGGGGCGCGGGGACCCAGTACTTC. This sequence encodes CASSFEGGAGTQYF.

J is TRBJ2-3 and V is TRBV28; D remains unclear. Germline CDR1 and CDR2: MDHEN and SYDVKM. This CDR3 comprises 15 residues. V dropped 6 bases and J dropped 6 bases, with 19 bases sitting between them. The CDR3 coding sequence is TGTGCCAGCAGGGGTAACCGACTCCTCGGGGATACGCAGTATTTT. It codes for CASRGNRLLGDTQYF.

There are many counts of this clone. This sequence joins TRBV18 and TRBJ2-5; 15 nucleotides line up with TRBD2. There are 19 residues in the CDR3. V lost 3 bases and J lost 5; bases outside the gene matches: 13. CDR1 KGHSH and CDR2 LQKENI come from the germline V gene. The CDR3 loop reads CASSPPGLAGGVVPETQYF. The CDR3 region has the DNA TGTGCCAGCTCACCGCCGGGACTAGCGGGAGGAGTCGTCCCGGAGACCCAGTACTTC.

V gene TRBV6-1 combines with J gene TRBJ2-7, with D uncertain. Per germline, CDR1 MNHNS and CDR2 SASEGT. This CDR3 contains 13 residues. Trimming cost V 4 bases and J 2 bases, with 9 bases left between them. The CDR3 reads CASSGQFTYEQYF. The CDR3 DNA is TGTGCCAGCAGTGGCCAATTTACCTACGAGCAGTACTTC.

The chain is built from TRBV5-4 and TRBJ1-4; 8 bases are a match to TRBD1. Trimming took 3 bases from V and 8 from J; bases not matched to a gene: 9. The CDR3 totals 15 residues. The germline CDR1 and CDR2 sequences are SGHNT and YYREEE (reference sequence). The CDR3 bases are TGTGCCAGCAGCTCCAACCGACAGGGGACCGAAAAACTGTTTTTT. Its translation: CASSSNRQGTEKLFF.

This clone has a handful of counts. Other nucleotide sequences in the sample specify the same CDR3. The rearrangement uses TRBV5-1 and TRBJ1-4; D remains ambiguous. The CDR3 is 13 amino acids. Germline V gene sequence: CDR1 SGHRS, CDR2 YFSETQ. V was clipped by 1 base and J by 5 bases, with 6 bases between them. CDR3 sequence (DNA): TGCGCCAGCAGCTTGTTGGGGAATGAAAAACTGTTTTTT. The encoded protein is CASSLLGNEKLFF. Drawing the rest from reference TRBV5-1 and TRBJ1-4, the complete variable domain is KAGVTQTPRYLIKTRGQQVTLSCSPISGHRSVSWYQQTPGQGLQFLFEYFSETQRNKGNFPGRFSGRQFSNSRSEMNVSTLELGDSALYLCASSLLGNEKLFFGSGTQLSVL.

The chain employs TRBV7-6 and TRBJ2-7; D possibly corresponds to TRBD1 (5 bases). The CDR3 extends over 15 amino acids. Trimming removed 1 base from V and 2 bases from J, with 12 bases in between. The germline V gene has CDR1 SGHVS and CDR2 FNYEAQ. CDR3 protein: CASSLVERTTYEQYF. CDR3 DNA: TGTGCCAGCAGCTTAGTAGAGAGGACAACCTACGAGCAGTACTTC.